This TCR beta chain was recorded in a study of CD8 T cells in ankylosing spondylitis. Study-wide points: In the blood and synovial fluid of reactive arthritis, some motif variants had been previously reported. Peripheral blood samples showed relatively rare disease-linked clones, and these clones were CD8+. There was reportedly significant enrichment of clones that were disease-linked in matched ankylosing spondylitis synovial fluid.

With respect to this clonotype: The antigen is undetermined.

Quantitative molecular-barcoded 5'-RACE generated the TCR beta libraries. TCRdb ran MiXCR on the 5' RACE reads and lists one entry per CDR3 protein. The data contain about 340,000 distinct CDR3 sequences, about 20% of them singletons. This CDR3 is built from 15 residues. The V gene lost 5 bases and the J gene lost 3 bases, with 15 bases spanning the gap. Germline V gives CDR1 SGHTA, CDR2 FQGNSA. Source material: blood, either unsorted or a sorted T cell fraction (not recorded which). This chain uses TRBV7-2 with TRBJ2-3; D possibly corresponds to TRBD2 (7 bases). The origin of this receptor is a male donor with ankylosing spondylitis or in good health (not recorded which). The CDR3 sequence: CASSQRGGATDTQYF. CDR3 in DNA: TGTGCCAGCAGCCAGAGGGGGGGGGCGACAGATACGCAGTATTTT.